Listed below are T cell receptor beta chains from one sample, sequenced in a study of T-cell memory formation after mild COVID-19. TCRdb re-called the 5' RACE reads with MiXCR, one entry per CDR3 protein. The sample includes roughly 170,000 distinct CDR3 sequences, 20% to 25% seen only once; the top ten take more than 20%. Sequenced: PBMCs or a T cell subset sorted from them (not recorded which). These receptors were obtained from an adult woman who had mild COVID-19 (a few samples of this study predate the infection). Cell type and time point are not known. Each CDR3 is given without its conserved first and last residue.

J gene: TRBJ2-3
V gene: TRBV3-1
CDR3 protein: ASSQVRDFGDTQY

J gene: TRBJ1-2
V gene: TRBV5-4
CDR3 protein: ASSLERSHGYT

J gene: TRBJ2-5
V gene: TRBV6-6
CDR3 protein: ASSQTGGETQY

J gene: TRBJ2-7
V gene: TRBV12-3/TRBV12-4
CDR3 protein: ASSWFSGGYEQY

J gene: TRBJ2-1
V gene: TRBV21-1
CDR3 protein: ASSRGPKGNEQF

J gene: TRBJ2-3
V gene: TRBV11-2
CDR3 protein: ASSLVTGLTDTQY

J gene: TRBJ2-3
V gene: TRBV24-1
CDR3 protein: ATSQGGADTQY

J gene: TRBJ2-7
V gene: TRBV4-1
CDR3 protein: ASRGGTGPPYEQY

J gene: TRBJ2-7
V gene: TRBV4-1
CDR3 protein: ASSPEDRAYEQY

J gene: TRBJ2-5
V gene: TRBV24-1
CDR3 protein: ATSDFKETQY

J gene: TRBJ1-4
V gene: TRBV4-1
CDR3 protein: ASSHNGAATNEKLF

J gene: TRBJ2-1
V gene: TRBV5-1
CDR3 protein: ASSLVAFNEQF

J gene: TRBJ1-1
V gene: TRBV7-3
CDR3 protein: ASSPGGSSTEAF

J gene: TRBJ1-4
V gene: TRBV24-1
CDR3 protein: ATSDGRFEKLF

J gene: TRBJ1-1
V gene: TRBV7-8
CDR3 protein: ASSPAIGTEAF

J gene: TRBJ2-2
V gene: TRBV5-1
CDR3 protein: ASSLAPSGGIGTGELF

J gene: TRBJ2-1
V gene: TRBV27
CDR3 protein: ASSFEAGGINEQF

J gene: TRBJ2-6
V gene: TRBV25-1
CDR3 protein: ASSAQTGVGANVLT

J gene: TRBJ1-2
V gene: TRBV7-6
CDR3 protein: ASSLGTGLYGYT

J gene: TRBJ2-3
V gene: TRBV12-3/TRBV12-4
CDR3 protein: ASGIAGFTDTQY

J gene: TRBJ2-1
V gene: TRBV7-9
CDR3 protein: ASSLDGSGANEQF

J gene: TRBJ2-7
V gene: TRBV19
CDR3 protein: ASTAGVGSYEQY

J gene: TRBJ1-1
V gene: TRBV19
CDR3 protein: ASSIVRGLTEAF

J gene: TRBJ2-1
V gene: TRBV12-3/TRBV12-4
CDR3 protein: ASSLSHSAYNEQF

J gene: TRBJ2-1
V gene: TRBV7-9
CDR3 protein: ASRPRLAGGSYNEQF

J gene: TRBJ2-1
V gene: TRBV9
CDR3 protein: ASSPGDDNEQF

J gene: TRBJ2-4
V gene: TRBV10-3
CDR3 protein: AISDGRGGNKNIQY

J gene: TRBJ2-3
V gene: TRBV27
CDR3 protein: ASSSFRSTDTQY

J gene: TRBJ1-6
V gene: TRBV5-1
CDR3 protein: ASSLDRDSEVH

J gene: TRBJ1-5
V gene: TRBV27
CDR3 protein: ASRNEVSNQPQH

J gene: TRBJ2-1
V gene: TRBV5-1
CDR3 protein: ASSKAWDRVYNEQF

J gene: TRBJ2-1
V gene: TRBV7-8
CDR3 protein: ASSLVRGRGTYNEQF

J gene: TRBJ2-1
V gene: TRBV10-3
CDR3 protein: AILAGGYNEQF

J gene: TRBJ1-5
V gene: TRBV24-1
CDR3 protein: ATSGPTGGGQPQH

J gene: TRBJ2-5
V gene: TRBV20-1
CDR3 protein: SARDDYRSGTQY

J gene: TRBJ2-7
V gene: TRBV10-3
CDR3 protein: AISGAYEQY

J gene: TRBJ1-2
V gene: TRBV29-1
CDR3 protein: SVEGGTAYGYT

J gene: TRBJ2-1
V gene: TRBV3-1
CDR3 protein: ASSQVPGAPYNEQF

J gene: TRBJ2-1
V gene: TRBV7-9
CDR3 protein: ASSTSAGPYNEQF

J gene: TRBJ2-7
V gene: TRBV9
CDR3 protein: ASSETSGRGLEQY

J gene: TRBJ2-7
V gene: TRBV29-1
CDR3 protein: SVEPGQQYEQY

J gene: TRBJ2-7
V gene: TRBV7-3
CDR3 protein: ASSLDRGDNEQY